Following are 19 T cell receptor beta chains from one sample sequenced in a study of T cell responses to AZD1222 COVID-19 vaccine. The table came from immunoSEQ multiplex PCR; TCRdb's copy has only in-frame clones and leaves some out. The sample lists fewer than 85,000 clones; about 88% were seen once. The starting material was peripheral blood, obtained 28 days after the second AZD1222 dose. All receptors derive from an adult who received the AZD1222 COVID-19 vaccine.

The chain joins TRBV27 to TRBJ2-3; TRBD2 matches at 11 bases. In germline, CDR1 is MNHEY, CDR2 SMNVEV (reference sequence). This CDR3 is built from 15 residues. J gave up 5 bases and V 5 bases, and 6 bases lay outside the gene matches. The CDR3: CASSRLAGRVDTQYF. The CDR3, as DNA: TGTGCCAGCAGTAGACTAGCGGGGAGGGTAGATACGCAGTATTTT.

The rearrangement uses TRBV5-6 and TRBJ1-5, with a weak D call TRBD1 (5 bases). V lost 0 bases and J 1 base, leaving 14 bases between the germline ends. CDR1 SGHDT and CDR2 YYEEEE come from the germline V gene. The CDR3 contains 17 residues. The CDR3 here is CASSLGTGGDSNQPQHF. The DNA of the CDR3 is TGTGCCAGCAGCTTGGGGACCGGCGGGGACAGCAATCAGCCCCAGCATTTT.

CDR3 amino acids: CASSQRGSGGYTF. Here the CDR3 DNA reads TGTGCCAGCAGCCAACGGGGATCCGGTGGCTACACCTTC. The V call is TRBV14, the J call TRBJ1-2; D is uncertain. Germline CDR1 and CDR2: SGHDN and FVKESK. This CDR3 region has 13 residues. Between the trimmed V and J ends, which lost 2 bases and 7 bases, there was a span of 11 bases.

The rearrangement joins TRBV7-6 to TRBJ2-7; 14 nucleotides line up with TRBD2. The CDR3 has 17 amino acids. Germline V lookup: CDR1 SGHVS, CDR2 FNYEAQ. V lost 1 base, J lost 1 base, and 3 bases stayed unmatched. The CDR3 coding sequence is TGTGCCAGCAGCTTAGGGACTAGCGGGGGGAGTTCCTACGAGCAGTACTTC. Protein: CASSLGTSGGSSYEQYF.

V and J are TRBV5-4 and TRBJ1-2; perhaps TRBD1 as D (5 bases). The CDR3 has 14 amino acids. V was trimmed by 4 bases and J by 1 base, leaving 11 bases between them. The V gene's germline CDR1 is SGHNT and CDR2 YYREEE (reference sequence). Here the CDR3 reads CASSARQNNYGYTF. CDR3 nucleotide sequence: TGTGCCAGCAGCGCCCGACAGAATAACTATGGCTACACCTTC.

This chain links TRBV12-3 or TRBV12-4 with TRBJ2-5, with D perhaps TRBD1 or TRBD2 (5 bases each). V lost 7 bases and J lost 3, with 9 bases in between. There are 12 residues in the CDR3. The CDR3 nucleotides are TGTGCCAGCACCCGGGACGAAGAGACCCAGTACTTC. This sequence encodes CASTRDEETQYF.

This chain joins TRBV6-5 and TRBJ1-1; 7 nucleotides agree with TRBD1. Germline CDR1 reads MNHEY; CDR2 reads SVGAGI. CDR3 size: 14 residues. The V and J ends lost 5 bases and 10 bases, in that order; junction bases with no gene match: 13. The CDR3 sequence: CASSPLGGQQGAFF. The CDR3 nucleotides read TGTGCCAGCAGTCCACTCGGGGGACAGCAGGGAGCTTTCTTT.

The chain joins TRBV2 to TRBJ2-3; 11 bases match TRBD2. Trimming removed 6 bases from V and 4 bases from J; junction bases left unmatched: 9. Germline V CDR1 and CDR2: SNHLY, FYNNEI. The CDR3 contains 16 residues. The CDR3 bases are TGTGCCAGCAGCGTCAGACTAGCGGGAACGTCAGATACGCAGTATTTT. It specifies CASSVRLAGTSDTQYF.

The V and J genes are TRBV5-6 and TRBJ1-6, with TRBD1 as a possible D gene (5 bases). The CDR3 is 15 residues long. Trimming left V 4 bases short and J 14 bases short, with 22 bases between. The V gene's germline CDR1 is SGHDT and CDR2 YYEEEE. This CDR3 reads CASSTGGTSIPALHF. In nucleotides, the CDR3 is TGTGCCAGCAGCACTGGGGGGACTTCAATTCCTGCCCTCCACTTT.

V and J are TRBV5-4 and TRBJ2-1; 10 nucleotides match TRBD2. Germline V gene data show CDR1 as SGHNT and CDR2 as YYREEE (reference sequence). This CDR3 region has 13 residues. J was trimmed by 8 bases and V by 2 bases; bases with no gene match: 1. In DNA, the CDR3 is TGTGCCAGCAGCTTAGCGGGGGGGCATGAGCAGTTCTTC. The encoded protein is CASSLAGGHEQFF. Full variable domain (outside the CDR3, taken from reference TRBV5-4 and TRBJ2-1): ETGVTQSPTHLIKTRGQQVTLRCSSQSGHNTVSWYQQALGQGPQFIFQYYREEENGRGNFPPRFSGLQFPNYSSELNVNALELDDSALYLCASSLAGGHEQFFGPGTRLTVL.

This chain links TRBV9 with TRBJ2-7; D is tentatively TRBD1 or TRBD2 (6 bases each). Germline V gene lookup returns CDR1 SGDLS and CDR2 YYNGEE. Trimming cost V 4 bases and J 0 bases, with 20 bases left between them. This CDR3 spans 17 amino acids. This chain's CDR3 is CASSHPRQDGSSYEQYV. CDR3 sequence (DNA): TGTGCCAGCAGCCACCCAAGACAGGACGGGAGCTCCTACGAGCAGTACGTC.

The J gene is TRBJ2-3, the V gene TRBV7-6, with 15 bases that match TRBD2. After removal of 6 bases from V and 1 base from J, the junction contained 5 bases not matched to a gene. The CDR3 sequence is 17 residues long. CDR1 SGHVS and CDR2 FNYEAQ come from the germline V gene. The DNA for the CDR3 is TGTGCCAGCAGAAAAGGGACTAGCGGGGGGCGCACAGATACGCAGTATTTT. It translates to CASRKGTSGGRTDTQYF.

This sequence joins TRBV7-9 and TRBJ1-1; maybe TRBD1 (6 bases). The V and J ends lost 1 base and 6 bases respectively, with 12 bases between them. This CDR3 region has 14 residues. Germline CDR1 SEHNR, CDR2 FQNEAQ (reference sequence). CDR3 DNA sequence: TGTGCCAGCAGCTTAGAAGTCAGGGGTTCTGAAGCTTTCTTT. Translating it yields CASSLEVRGSEAFF.

This rearrangement joins TRBV7-2 to TRBJ2-1; maybe TRBD2 (5 bases). Germline CDR1 is SGHTA and CDR2 is FQGNSA. CDR3 size: 15 residues. V gave up 4 bases and J gave up 4 bases, with 14 bases separating them. This CDR3 reads CASSSGVVKYNEQFF. The DNA of the CDR3 is TGTGCCAGCAGCTCCGGGGTCGTAAAGTACAATGAGCAGTTCTTC.

The chain uses TRBV19 and TRBJ2-5; D is unclear. The CDR3 runs 16 residues. Trimming shortened V by 1 base and J by 1 base, and 13 bases separated the two germline ends. Germline assignment: CDR1 LNHDA and CDR2 SQIVND (reference sequence). DNA for the CDR3: TGTGCCAGTAGTATAGGGGCGACGCAGGCCCAAGAGACCCAGTACTTC. This gives the protein CASSIGATQAQETQYF.

The chain links TRBV19 to TRBJ2-2, with D uncertain. Germline CDR1 reads LNHDA; CDR2 reads SQIVND (reference sequence). V lost 3 bases and J 4 bases, leaving 9 bases between the germline ends. The CDR3 extends over 14 amino acids. The CDR3 loop is CASSILRSTGELFF. The CDR3 DNA reads as TGTGCCAGTAGTATTCTCAGATCCACCGGGGAGCTGTTTTTT. Variable domain in full (rest from reference TRBV19 and TRBJ2-2): DGGITQSPKYLFRKEGQNVTLSCEQNLNHDAMYWYRQDPGQGLRLIYYSQIVNDFQKGDIAEGYSVSREKKESFPLTVTSAQKNPTAFYLCASSILRSTGELFFGEGSRLTVL.

The rearrangement uses TRBV9 and TRBJ1-6, with unresolved D. The germline gives CDR1 SGDLS, CDR2 YYNGEE. The CDR3 covers 15 residues. Trimming left V 0 bases short and J 5 bases short, with 9 bases between. The CDR3 sequence is CASSVAVNNNSPLHF. CDR3 in DNA: TGTGCCAGCAGCGTAGCAGTAAACAATAATTCACCCCTCCACTTT.

The chain joins TRBV27 to TRBJ1-5, with D tentatively TRBD1 (6 bases). The CDR3 contains 15 residues. Trimming cost V 4 bases and J 7 bases, with 17 bases left between them. The germline CDR1 and CDR2 sequences are MNHEY and SMNVEV (reference sequence). As DNA, the CDR3 is TGTGCCAGCAGTTCCCGGGGGCAGTCTTTACAGCCCCAGCATTTT. This translates into CASSSRGQSLQPQHF.

The genes are TRBV20-1 and TRBJ1-1; possible D gene TRBD1, 5 bases. With 3 bases removed from V and 1 base from J, the gap between germline ends came to 9 bases. CDR1 and CDR2 (germline): DFQATT, SNEGSKA (reference sequence). The CDR3 is 13 residues long. The CDR3 DNA sequence: TGCAGTGCTAGTGGGGGGGGGAACACTGAAGCTTTCTTT. It encodes CSASGGGNTEAFF.